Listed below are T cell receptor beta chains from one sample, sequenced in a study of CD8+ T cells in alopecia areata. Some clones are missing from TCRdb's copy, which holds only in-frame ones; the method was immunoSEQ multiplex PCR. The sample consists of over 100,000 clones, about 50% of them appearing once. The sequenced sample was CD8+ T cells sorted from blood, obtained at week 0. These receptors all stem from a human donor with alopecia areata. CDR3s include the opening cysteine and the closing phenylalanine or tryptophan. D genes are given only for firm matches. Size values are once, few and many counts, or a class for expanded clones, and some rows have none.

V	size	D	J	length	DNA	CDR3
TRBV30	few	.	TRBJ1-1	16	TGTGCCAGCAGCTTGTTCTCCGGGATCGGGGACACTGAAGCTTTCTTT	CASSLFSGIGDTEAFF
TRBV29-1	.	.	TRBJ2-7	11	TGCAGCGTTGCAGACACCTACGAGCAGTACTTC	CSVADTYEQYF
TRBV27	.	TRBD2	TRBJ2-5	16	TGTGCCAGCAGTTCCACGGCAGCGGGGTTTATAGAGACCCAGTACTTC	CASSSTAAGFIETQYF
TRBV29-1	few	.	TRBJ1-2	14	TGCAGCGTTGACCGCGGGATACAAGGGAATGGCTACACCTTC	CSVDRGIQGNGYTF
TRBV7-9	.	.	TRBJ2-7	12	TGTGCCAGCAGCCCCGCCGGGGACGAGCAGTACTTC	CASSPAGDEQYF
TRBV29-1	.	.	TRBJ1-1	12	TGCAGCGTTGAAGATGAATCTACTGAAGCTTTCTTT	CSVEDESTEAFF
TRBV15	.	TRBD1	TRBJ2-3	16	TGTGCCACCAGCACAACTCCGGGACAGAGCACAGATACGCAGTATTTT	CATSTTPGQSTDTQYF
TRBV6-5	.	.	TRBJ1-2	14	TGTGCCAGCAGTTACTCGAACACGATCTATGGCTACACCTTC	CASSYSNTIYGYTF
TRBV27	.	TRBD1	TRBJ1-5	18	TGTGCCAGCAGTCCAAACTACCCAGGACAGGTCTGGGATCAGCCCCAGCATTTT	CASSPNYPGQVWDQPQHF
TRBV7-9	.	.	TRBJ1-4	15	TGTGCCAGCAGCTTATACGAGTCAGCTAATGAAAAACTGTTTTTT	CASSLYESANEKLFF
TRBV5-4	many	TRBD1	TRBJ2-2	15	TGTGCCAGCAGCTTGAAGGGACAGTACACCGGGGAGCTGTTTTTT	CASSLKGQYTGELFF
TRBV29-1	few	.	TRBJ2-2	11	TGCAGCGCCTTGAACACCGGGGAGCTGTTTTTT	CSALNTGELFF
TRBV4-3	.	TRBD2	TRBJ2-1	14	TGCGCCAGCAGTATTGGGGGGGGCTACAATGAGCAGTTCTTC	CASSIGGGYNEQFF
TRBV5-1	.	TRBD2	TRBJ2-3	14	TGCGCCAGCAGCTCCCGGACTAGGGCAGATACGCAGTATTTT	CASSSRTRADTQYF
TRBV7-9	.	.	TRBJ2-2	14	TGTGCCAGCAGCTTACTATGGTCCGCCGGGGAGCTGTTTTTT	CASSLLWSAGELFF